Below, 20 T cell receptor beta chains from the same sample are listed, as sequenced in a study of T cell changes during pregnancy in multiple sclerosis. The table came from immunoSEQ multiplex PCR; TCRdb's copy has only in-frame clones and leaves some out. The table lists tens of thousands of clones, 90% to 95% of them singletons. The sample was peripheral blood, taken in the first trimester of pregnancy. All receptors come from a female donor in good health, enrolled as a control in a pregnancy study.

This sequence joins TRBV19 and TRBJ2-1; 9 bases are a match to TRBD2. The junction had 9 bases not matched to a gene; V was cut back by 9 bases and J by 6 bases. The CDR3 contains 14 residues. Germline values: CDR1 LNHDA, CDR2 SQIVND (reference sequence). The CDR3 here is CASKLAGALNEQFF. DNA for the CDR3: TGTGCCAGCAAACTAGCGGGCGCCCTCAATGAGCAGTTCTTC.

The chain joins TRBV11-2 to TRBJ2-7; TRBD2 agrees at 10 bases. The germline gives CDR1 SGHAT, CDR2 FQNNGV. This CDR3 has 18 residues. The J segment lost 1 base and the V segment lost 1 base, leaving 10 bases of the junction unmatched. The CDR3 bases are TGTGCCAGCAGCTTAGTCCATCCGCTAGCGGGAGTATCCTACGAGCAGTACTTC. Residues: CASSLVHPLAGVSYEQYF.

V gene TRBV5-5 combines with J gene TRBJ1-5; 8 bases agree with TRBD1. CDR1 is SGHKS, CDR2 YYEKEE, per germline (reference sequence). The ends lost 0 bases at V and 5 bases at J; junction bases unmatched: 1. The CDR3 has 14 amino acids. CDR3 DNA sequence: TGTGCCAGCAGCTTGGGGGACAGGCATCAGCCCCAGCATTTT. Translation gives CASSLGDRHQPQHF.

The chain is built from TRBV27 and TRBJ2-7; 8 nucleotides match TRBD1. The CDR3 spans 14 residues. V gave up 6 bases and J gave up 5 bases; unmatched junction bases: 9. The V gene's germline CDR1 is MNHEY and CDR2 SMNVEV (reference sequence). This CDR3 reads CASSQGQELNEQYF. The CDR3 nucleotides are TGTGCCAGCAGCCAGGGACAGGAACTTAACGAGCAGTACTTC.

As DNA, the CDR3 is TGTGCCAGCAGTTTACAGACAGGGGGCTATGGCTACACCTTC. This translates into CASSLQTGGYGYTF. V gene TRBV28 combines with J gene TRBJ1-2; 9 bases agree with TRBD1. The CDR3 runs 14 residues. V lost 2 bases to trimming and J lost 4 bases; unmatched junction nucleotides: 2. The germline CDR1 and CDR2 sequences are MDHEN and SYDVKM.

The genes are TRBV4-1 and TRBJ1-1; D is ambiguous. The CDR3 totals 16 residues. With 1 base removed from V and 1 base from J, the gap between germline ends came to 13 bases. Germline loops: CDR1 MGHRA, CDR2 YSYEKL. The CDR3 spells CASSQGVEARNTEAFF. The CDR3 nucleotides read TGCGCCAGCAGCCAAGGGGTGGAGGCTAGGAACACTGAAGCTTTCTTT.

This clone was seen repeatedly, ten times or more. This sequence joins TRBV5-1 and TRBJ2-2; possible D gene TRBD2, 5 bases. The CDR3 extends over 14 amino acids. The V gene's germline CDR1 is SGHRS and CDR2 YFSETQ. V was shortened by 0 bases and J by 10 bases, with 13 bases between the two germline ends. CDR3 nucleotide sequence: TGCGCCAGCAGCTTGGCTGGAGGATTTGTGGAGCTGTTTTTT. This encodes CASSLAGGFVELFF.

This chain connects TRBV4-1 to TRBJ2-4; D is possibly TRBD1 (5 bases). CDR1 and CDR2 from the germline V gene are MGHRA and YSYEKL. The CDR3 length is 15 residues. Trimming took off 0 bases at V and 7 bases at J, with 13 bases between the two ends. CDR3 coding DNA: TGCGCCAGCAGCCAAGAATGGGGCGTGTGGAACATTCAGTACTTC. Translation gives CASSQEWGVWNIQYF.

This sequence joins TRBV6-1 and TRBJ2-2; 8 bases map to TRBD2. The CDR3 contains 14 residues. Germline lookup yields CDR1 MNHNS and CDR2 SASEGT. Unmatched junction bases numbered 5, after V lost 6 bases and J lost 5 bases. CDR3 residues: CASRAGGHTGELFF. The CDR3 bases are TGTGCCAGCAGGGCGGGAGGTCATACCGGGGAGCTGTTTTTT.

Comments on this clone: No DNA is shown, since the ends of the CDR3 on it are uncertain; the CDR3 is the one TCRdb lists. The CDR3 sequence is CAWGSGAGSIHF. J is TRBJ1-5 and V is TRBV30; the listed D gene, TRBD1, was not tested against the DNA. The CDR3 contains 12 residues when both ends are counted. Germline CDR1 is GTSNPN and CDR2 is SVGIG (reference sequence).

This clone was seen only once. The CDR3 sequence is CASSPGALAGDEETQYF. CDR3 bases: TGCGCCAGCAGCCCGGGGGCCCTAGCGGGAGATGAAGAGACCCAGTACTTC. This chain joins TRBV5-1 and TRBJ2-5, with TRBD2 matching over 10 bases. Germline CDR1 is SGHRS and CDR2 is YFSETQ. V lost 4 bases, J lost 3 bases, and 12 bases stayed unmatched. The CDR3 loop spans 17 amino acids.

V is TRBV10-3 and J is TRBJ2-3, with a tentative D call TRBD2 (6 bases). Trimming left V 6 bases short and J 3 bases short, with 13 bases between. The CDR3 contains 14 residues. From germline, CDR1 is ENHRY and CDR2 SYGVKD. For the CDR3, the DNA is TGTGCCATCAGAATAGGGCGGGATACAGATACGCAGTATTTT. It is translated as CAIRIGRDTDTQYF.

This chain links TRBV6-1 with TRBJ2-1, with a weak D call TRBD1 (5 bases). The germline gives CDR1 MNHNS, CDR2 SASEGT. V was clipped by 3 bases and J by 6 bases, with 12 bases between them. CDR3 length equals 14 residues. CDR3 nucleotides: TGTGCCAGCAGTGATCACAGGAGTGGCAATGAGCAGTTCTTC. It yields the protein CASSDHRSGNEQFF.

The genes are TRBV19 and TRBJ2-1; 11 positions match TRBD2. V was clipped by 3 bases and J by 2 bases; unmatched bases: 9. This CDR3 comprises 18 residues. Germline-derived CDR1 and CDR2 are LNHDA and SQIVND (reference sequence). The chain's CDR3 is CASSIGGSSGRAYNEQFF. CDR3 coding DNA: TGTGCCAGTAGTATTGGGGGAAGTAGCGGGAGGGCCTACAATGAGCAGTTCTTC.

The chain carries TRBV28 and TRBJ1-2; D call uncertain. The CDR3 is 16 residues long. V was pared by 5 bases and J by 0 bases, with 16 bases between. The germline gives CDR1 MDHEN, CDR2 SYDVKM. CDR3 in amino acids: CASSLPALGPNYGYTF. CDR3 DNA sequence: TGTGCCAGCAGTCTGCCGGCCCTGGGCCCTAACTATGGCTACACCTTC.

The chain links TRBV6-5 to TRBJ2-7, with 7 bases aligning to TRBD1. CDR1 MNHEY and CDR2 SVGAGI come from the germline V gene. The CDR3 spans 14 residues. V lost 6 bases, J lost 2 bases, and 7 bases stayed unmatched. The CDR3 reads CASRNRGRTYEQYF. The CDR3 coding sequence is TGTGCCAGCAGAAACAGGGGACGAACCTACGAGCAGTACTTC.

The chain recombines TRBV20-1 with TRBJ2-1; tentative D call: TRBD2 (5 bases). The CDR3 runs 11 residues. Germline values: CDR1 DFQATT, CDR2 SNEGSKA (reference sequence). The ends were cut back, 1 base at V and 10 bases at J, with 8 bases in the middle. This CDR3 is CSARAKREQFF. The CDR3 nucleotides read TGCAGTGCTAGAGCGAAGCGGGAGCAGTTCTTC.

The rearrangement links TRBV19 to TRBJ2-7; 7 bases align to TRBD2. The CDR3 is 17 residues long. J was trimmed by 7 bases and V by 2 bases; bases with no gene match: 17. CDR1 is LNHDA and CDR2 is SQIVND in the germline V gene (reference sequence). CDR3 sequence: CASSIWFSGEGPREQYF. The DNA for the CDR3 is TGTGCCAGTAGTATATGGTTTTCGGGGGAGGGCCCGAGGGAGCAGTACTTC.

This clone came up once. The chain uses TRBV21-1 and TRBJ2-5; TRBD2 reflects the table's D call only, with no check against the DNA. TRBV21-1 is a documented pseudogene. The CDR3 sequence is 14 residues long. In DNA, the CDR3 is TGTGCCAGCAGCAAAGCGAGGGACGGGGAGGCCCAGTACTTC. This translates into CASSKARDGEAQYF.

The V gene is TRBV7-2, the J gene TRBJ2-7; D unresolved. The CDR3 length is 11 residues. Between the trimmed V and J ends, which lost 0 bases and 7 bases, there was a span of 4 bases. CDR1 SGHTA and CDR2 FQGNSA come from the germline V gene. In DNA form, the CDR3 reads TGTGCCAGCAGCTTAGCCGGGGAGCAGTACTTC. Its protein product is CASSLAGEQYF.